This T cell receptor (beta chain) emerged from a study of shared T cell receptors in the human thymus. CDR1 is MDHEN, CDR2 SYDVKM, per germline. After removal of 5 bases from V and 5 bases from J, the junction contained 8 bases not matched to a gene. CDR3 length: 15 amino acids. The repertoire was sequenced with immunoSEQ multiplex PCR; TCRdb's copy has only in-frame clones and lacks some. The sample includes hundreds of thousands of clones, 80% to 90% of them seen just once. The count of this clone is one. The data were also submitted as part of a second study, on human thymus T cells. From that report: Infants, healthy and Finnish, who were having corrective surgery for congenital heart defects served as donors. Gene usage (both V and J) appeared biased in thymic and blood repertoires.

The TCR comes from a boy younger than two with a congenital heart defect. V and J are TRBV28 and TRBJ2-7; 11 bases align to TRBD2. The sequencing input was thymocytes. The CDR3 protein is CASSPFSGRVHEQYF. DNA of the CDR3: TGTGCCAGCAGTCCCTTTAGCGGGAGGGTCCACGAGCAGTACTTC.